This T cell receptor (beta chain) emerged from a study of blood T cell repertoires in COVID-19. Study-wide background: Italy, Spain and the United States were the sources of the convalescent and acute COVID-19 samples. T cells, B-cell-depleted T cells, or PBMCs supplied cDNA or gDNA.

Assay used: immunoSEQ multiplex PCR; TCRdb lists only in-frame clones, some missing. Among about 120,000 clones listed, less than 85% were seen once. CDR3 length: 15 residues. The V and J ends lost 5 bases and 4 bases, in that order; junction bases with no gene match: 7. Germline V gene sequence: CDR1 KGHSH, CDR2 LQKENI. Specimen: peripheral blood. This chain joins TRBV18 and TRBJ2-5, with 10 bases aligning to TRBD1. The source of this sequence is a human donor with acute or convalescent COVID-19. The donor label of this sample is uncertain. The CDR3 nucleotides read TGTGCCAGCTCATCGGGACAGGGGTCCGGAGAGACCCAGTACTTC. Its protein product is CASSSGQGSGETQYF.